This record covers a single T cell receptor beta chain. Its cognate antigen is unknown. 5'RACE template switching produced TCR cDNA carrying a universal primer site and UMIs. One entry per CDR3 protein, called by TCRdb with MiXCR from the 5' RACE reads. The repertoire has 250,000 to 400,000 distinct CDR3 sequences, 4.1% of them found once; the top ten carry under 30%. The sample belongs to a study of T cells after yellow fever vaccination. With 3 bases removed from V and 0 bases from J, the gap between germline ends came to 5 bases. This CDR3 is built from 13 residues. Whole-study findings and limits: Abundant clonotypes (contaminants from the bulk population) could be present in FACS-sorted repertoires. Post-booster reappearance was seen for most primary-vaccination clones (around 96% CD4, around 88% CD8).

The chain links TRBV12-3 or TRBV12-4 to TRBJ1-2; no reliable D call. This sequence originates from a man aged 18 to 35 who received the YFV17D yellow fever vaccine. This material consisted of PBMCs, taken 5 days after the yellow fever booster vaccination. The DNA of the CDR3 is TGTGCCAGCAGTTTTGATCCTAACTATGGCTACACCTTC. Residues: CASSFDPNYGYTF.